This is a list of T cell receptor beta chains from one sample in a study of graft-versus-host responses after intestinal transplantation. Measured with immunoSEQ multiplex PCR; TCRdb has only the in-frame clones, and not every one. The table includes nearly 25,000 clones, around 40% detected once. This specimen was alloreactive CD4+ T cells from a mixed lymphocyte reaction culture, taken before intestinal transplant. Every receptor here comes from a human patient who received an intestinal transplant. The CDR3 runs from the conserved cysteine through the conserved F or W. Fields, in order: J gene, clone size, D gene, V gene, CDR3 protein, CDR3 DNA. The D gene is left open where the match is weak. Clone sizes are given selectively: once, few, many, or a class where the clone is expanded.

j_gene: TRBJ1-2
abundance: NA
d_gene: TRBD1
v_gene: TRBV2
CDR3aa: CASHRQGVDYGYTF
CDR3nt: TGTGCCAGCCACCGACAGGGCGTGGACTATGGCTACACCTTC

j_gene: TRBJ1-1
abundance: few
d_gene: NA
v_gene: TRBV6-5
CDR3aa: CASSYTWGGNTEAFF
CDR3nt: TGTGCCAGCAGTTACACGTGGGGGGGGAACACTGAAGCTTTCTTT

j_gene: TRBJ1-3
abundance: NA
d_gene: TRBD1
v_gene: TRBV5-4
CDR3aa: CASSLLGGENTIYF
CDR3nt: TGTGCCAGCAGCTTGTTAGGGGGCGAAAACACCATATATTTT

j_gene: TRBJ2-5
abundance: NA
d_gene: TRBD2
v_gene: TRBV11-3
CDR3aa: CASSHSFNGGGRETQYF
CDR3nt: TGTGCCAGCAGCCATTCCTTCAACGGGGGAGGGCGAGAGACCCAGTACTTC

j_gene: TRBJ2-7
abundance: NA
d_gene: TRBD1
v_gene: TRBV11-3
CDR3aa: CASRTGTGATYEQYF
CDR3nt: TGTGCCAGCAGGACCGGGACAGGGGCTACCTACGAGCAGTACTTC

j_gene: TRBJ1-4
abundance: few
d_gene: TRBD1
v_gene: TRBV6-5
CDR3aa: CASSRTGHEKLFF
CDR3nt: TGTGCCAGCTCTCGGACAGGGCATGAAAAACTGTTTTTT

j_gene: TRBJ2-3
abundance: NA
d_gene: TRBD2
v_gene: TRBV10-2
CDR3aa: CASSGASGGGDTQYF
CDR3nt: TGCGCCAGCAGTGGAGCTAGCGGGGGGGGAGATACGCAGTATTTT

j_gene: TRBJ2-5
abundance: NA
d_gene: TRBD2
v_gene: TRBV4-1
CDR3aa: CASSLSWREGETQYF
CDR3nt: TGCGCCAGCAGCTTATCCTGGAGGGAGGGAGAGACCCAGTACTTC

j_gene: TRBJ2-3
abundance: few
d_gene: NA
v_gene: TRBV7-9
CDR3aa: CASSPSGISTDTQYF
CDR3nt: TGTGCCAGCAGCCCCTCGGGGATAAGCACAGATACGCAGTATTTT

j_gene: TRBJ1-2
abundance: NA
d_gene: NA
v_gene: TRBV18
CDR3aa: CASSPAQGMAYGYTF
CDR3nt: TGTGCCAGCTCACCCGCTCAGGGGATGGCCTATGGCTACACCTTC

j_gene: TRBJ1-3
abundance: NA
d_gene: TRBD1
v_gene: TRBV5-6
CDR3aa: CASSLNRGNTIYF
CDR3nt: TGTGCCAGCAGCTTGAACAGGGGTAACACCATATATTTT

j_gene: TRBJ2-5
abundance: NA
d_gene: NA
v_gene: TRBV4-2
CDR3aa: CASSQVFAETQETQYF
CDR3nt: TGTGCCAGCAGCCAAGTCTTCGCGGAGACCCAAGAGACCCAGTACTTC

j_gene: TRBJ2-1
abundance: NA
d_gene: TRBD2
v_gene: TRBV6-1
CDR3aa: CASSESGAYNEQFF
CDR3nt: TGTGCCAGCAGTGAAAGCGGGGCCTACAATGAGCAGTTCTTC

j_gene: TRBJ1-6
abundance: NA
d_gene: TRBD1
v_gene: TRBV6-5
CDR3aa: CASSVQGYNSPLHF
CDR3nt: TGTGCCAGCAGTGTACAGGGGTATAATTCACCCCTCCACTTT

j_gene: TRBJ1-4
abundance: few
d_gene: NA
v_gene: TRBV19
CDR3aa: CASSIAFASGLGGLFF
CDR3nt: TGTGCCAGTAGTATTGCCTTTGCTTCAGGGTTGGGGGGACTGTTTTTT

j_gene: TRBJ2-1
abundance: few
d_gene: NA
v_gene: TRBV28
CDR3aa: CASSPPGVRKEQFF
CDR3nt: TGTGCCAGCAGTCCCCCGGGAGTCCGGAAGGAGCAGTTCTTC

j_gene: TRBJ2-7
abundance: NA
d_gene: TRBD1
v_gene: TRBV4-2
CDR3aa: CASSYHRDRDYEQYF
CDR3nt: TGTGCCAGCAGCTACCACCGGGACAGAGACTACGAGCAGTACTTC

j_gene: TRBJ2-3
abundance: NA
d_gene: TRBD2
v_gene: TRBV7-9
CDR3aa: CASSSGPAGELDTQYF
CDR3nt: TGTGCCAGCAGCTCTGGGCCAGCGGGGGAACTGGATACGCAGTATTTT

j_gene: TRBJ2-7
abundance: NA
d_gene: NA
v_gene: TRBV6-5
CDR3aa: CASSYSLGGPEEQYF
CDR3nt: TGTGCCAGCAGTTACTCCTTAGGGGGACCGGAGGAGCAGTACTTC

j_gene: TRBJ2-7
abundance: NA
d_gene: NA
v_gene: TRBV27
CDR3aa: CASSLWRGSYEQYF
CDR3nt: TGTGCCAGCAGTTTGTGGAGGGGCTCCTACGAGCAGTACTTC

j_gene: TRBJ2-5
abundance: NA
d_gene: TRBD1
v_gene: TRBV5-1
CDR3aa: CASSLAIGTGVETQYF
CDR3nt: TGCGCCAGCAGCTTGGCAATCGGGACAGGGGTTGAGACCCAGTACTTC

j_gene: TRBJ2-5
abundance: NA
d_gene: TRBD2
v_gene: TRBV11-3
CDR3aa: CASSLDGAGGQVATQYF
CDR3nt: TGTGCCAGCAGCTTAGATGGGGCGGGGGGGCAGGTGGCGACCCAGTACTTC

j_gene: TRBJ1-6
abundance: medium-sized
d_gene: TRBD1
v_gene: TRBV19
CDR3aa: CASSIVTGGSPLHF
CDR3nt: TGTGCCAGTAGTATAGTTACAGGGGGTTCACCCCTCCACTTT

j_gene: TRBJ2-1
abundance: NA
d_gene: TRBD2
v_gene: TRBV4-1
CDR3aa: CASSQSAVGLGPQSSYNEQFF
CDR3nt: TGCGCCAGCAGCCAATCGGCCGTGGGACTAGGCCCCCAGAGCTCCTACAATGAGCAGTTCTTC

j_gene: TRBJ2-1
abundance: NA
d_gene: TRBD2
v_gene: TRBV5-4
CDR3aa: CASSRGGARPNEQFF
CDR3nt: TGTGCCAGCAGCCGCGGGGGGGCGAGGCCTAATGAGCAGTTCTTC

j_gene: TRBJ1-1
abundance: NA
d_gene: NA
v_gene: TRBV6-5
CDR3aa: CASSSPYRVNTEAFF
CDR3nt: TGTGCCAGCAGTTCACCCTACAGGGTGAACACTGAAGCTTTCTTT

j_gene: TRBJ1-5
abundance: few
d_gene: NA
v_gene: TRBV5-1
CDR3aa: CASSLGPGQTNQPQHF
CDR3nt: TGCGCCAGCAGCTTGGGTCCAGGACAAACCAATCAGCCCCAGCATTTT